This T cell receptor beta chain was sequenced in a study of T cell clones after liver transplantation. Overall study: Pre-transplant mixed lymphocyte reactions yielded third-party-reactive TCRbeta sequences as comparators for graft-donor-reactive sequences. The study, taken as a whole, reports: Rather than being deleted, graft donor-reactive T cells may have moved into the graft.

Measured with immunoSEQ multiplex PCR; TCRdb has only the in-frame clones, and not every one. The sample lists around 100,000 clones, approximately 78% occurring once. Germline CDR1 reads MDHEN; CDR2 reads SYDVKM. CDR3 length equals 16 residues. The V gene lost 6 bases and the J gene lost 0 bases, with 16 bases spanning the gap. Regarding this clone: The antigen remains unidentified.

The rearrangement joins TRBV28 to TRBJ2-3; D call uncertain. The source of this sequence is a human donor who received a liver transplant. The source material was CD4+ T cells from blood, sampled before liver transplant. This CDR3 is CASSTVSPPSTDTQYF. In nucleotides, the CDR3 is TGTGCCAGCAGCACAGTGTCGCCCCCTAGCACAGATACGCAGTATTTT.